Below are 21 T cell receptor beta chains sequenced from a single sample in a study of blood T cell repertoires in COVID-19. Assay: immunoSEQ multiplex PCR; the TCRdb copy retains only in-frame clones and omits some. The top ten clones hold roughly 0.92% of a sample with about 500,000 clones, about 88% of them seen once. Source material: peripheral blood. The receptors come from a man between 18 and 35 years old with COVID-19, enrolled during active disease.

As DNA, the CDR3 is TGTGCCACCAGCAGAGATCGGAATGAGCAGTTCTTC. Its translation is CATSRDRNEQFF. V usage is TRBV15 and J usage is TRBJ2-1; D not certain. Germline V gives CDR1 LNHNV, CDR2 YYDKDF (reference sequence). The CDR3 runs 12 residues. V was pared by 0 bases and J by 7 bases, with 4 bases between.

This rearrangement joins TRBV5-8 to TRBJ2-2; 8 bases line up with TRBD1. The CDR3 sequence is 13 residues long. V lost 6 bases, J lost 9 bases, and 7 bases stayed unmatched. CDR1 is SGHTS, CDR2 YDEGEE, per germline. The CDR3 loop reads CASTRQGKRELFF. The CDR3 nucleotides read TGTGCCAGCACCAGACAGGGGAAGAGGGAGCTGTTTTTT.

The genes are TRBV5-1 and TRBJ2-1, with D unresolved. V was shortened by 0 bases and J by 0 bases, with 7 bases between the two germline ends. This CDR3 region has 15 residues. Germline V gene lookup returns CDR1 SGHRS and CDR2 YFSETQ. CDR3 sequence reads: CASSLELLSYNEQFF. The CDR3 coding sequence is TGCGCCAGCAGCTTGGAACTCCTCTCCTACAATGAGCAGTTCTTC.

CDR3 in amino acids: CASSAATLAGGETQYF. Written as DNA, the CDR3 is TGTGCCAGCAGCGCCGCGACACTAGCGGGAGGAGAGACCCAGTACTTC. The chain couples TRBV11-2 to TRBJ2-5, with 12 nucleotides matching TRBD2. In germline, CDR1 is SGHAT, CDR2 FQNNGV. Germline trimming cut 5 bases from V and 4 bases from J; bases unmatched to any gene: 8. This CDR3 comprises 16 residues. Filled out from reference TRBV11-2 and TRBJ2-5, the complete variable domain reads EAGVAQSPRYKIIEKRQSVAFWCNPISGHATLYWYQQILGQGPKLLIQFQNNGVVDDSQLPKDRFSAERLKGVDSTLKIQPAKLEDSAVYLCASSAATLAGGETQYFGPGTRLLVL.

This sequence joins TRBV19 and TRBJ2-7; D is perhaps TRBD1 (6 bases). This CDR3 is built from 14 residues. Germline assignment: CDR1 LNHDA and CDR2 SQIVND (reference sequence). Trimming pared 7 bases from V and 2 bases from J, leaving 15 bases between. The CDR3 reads CASNPRGTPYEQYF. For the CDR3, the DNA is TGTGCCAGTAACCCCAGGGGAACCCCCTACGAGCAGTACTTC.

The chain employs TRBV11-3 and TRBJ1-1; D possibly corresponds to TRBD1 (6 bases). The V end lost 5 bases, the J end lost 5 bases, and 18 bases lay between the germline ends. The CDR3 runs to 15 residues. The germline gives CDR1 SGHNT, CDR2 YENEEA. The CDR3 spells CASSPSAGAGTEAFF. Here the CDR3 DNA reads TGTGCCAGCAGCCCCTCTGCGGGGGCAGGTACTGAAGCTTTCTTT.

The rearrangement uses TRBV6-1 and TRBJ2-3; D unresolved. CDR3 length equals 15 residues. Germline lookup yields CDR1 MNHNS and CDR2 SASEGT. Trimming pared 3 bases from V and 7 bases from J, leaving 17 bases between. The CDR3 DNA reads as TGTGCCAGCAGTGATATCTACGGAGAAGGTAATACGCAGTATTTT. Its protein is CASSDIYGEGNTQYF.

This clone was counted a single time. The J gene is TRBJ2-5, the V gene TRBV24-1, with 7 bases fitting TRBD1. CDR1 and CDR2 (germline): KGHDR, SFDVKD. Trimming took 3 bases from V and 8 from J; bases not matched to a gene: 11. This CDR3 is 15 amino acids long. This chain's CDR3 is CATSDPSRDSETQYF. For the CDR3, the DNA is TGTGCCACCAGTGATCCCTCCCGGGACAGTGAAACCCAGTACTTC.

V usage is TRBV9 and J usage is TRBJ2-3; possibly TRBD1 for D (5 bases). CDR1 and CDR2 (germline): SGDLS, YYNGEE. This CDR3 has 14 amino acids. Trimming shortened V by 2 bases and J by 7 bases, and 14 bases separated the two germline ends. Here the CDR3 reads CASSVAGQGNTQYF. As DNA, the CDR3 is TGTGCCAGCAGCGTGGCAGGGCAAGGTAATACGCAGTATTTT.

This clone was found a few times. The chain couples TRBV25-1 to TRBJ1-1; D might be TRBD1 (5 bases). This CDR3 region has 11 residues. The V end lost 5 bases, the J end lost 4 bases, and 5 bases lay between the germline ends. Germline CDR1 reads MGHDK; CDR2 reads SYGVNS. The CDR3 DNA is TGTGCCAGCAGTAGGGGCACTGAAGCTTTCTTT. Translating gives CASSRGTEAFF.

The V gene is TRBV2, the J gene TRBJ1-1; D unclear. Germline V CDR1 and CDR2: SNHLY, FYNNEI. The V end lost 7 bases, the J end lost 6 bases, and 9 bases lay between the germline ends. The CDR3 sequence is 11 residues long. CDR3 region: CASNQRAEAFF. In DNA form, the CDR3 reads TGTGCCAGCAATCAGAGGGCTGAAGCTTTCTTT.

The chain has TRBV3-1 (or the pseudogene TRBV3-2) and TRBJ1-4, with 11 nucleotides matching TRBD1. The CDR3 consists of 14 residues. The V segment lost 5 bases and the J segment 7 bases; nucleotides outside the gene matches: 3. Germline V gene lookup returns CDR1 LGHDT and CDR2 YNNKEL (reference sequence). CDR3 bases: TGTGCCAGCAGCGGACAGGGGGCTACTGAAAAACTGTTTTTT. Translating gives CASSGQGATEKLFF.

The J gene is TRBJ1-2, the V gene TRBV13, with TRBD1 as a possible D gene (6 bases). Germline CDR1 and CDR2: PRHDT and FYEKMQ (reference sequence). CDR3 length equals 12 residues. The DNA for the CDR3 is TGTCCAGCCCCCGACAGGAACTATGGCTACACCTTC. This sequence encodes CPAPDRNYGYTF. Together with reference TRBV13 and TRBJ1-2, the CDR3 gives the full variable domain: AAGVIQSPRHLIKEKRETATLKCYPIPRHDTVYWYQQGPGQDPQFLISFYEKMQSDKGSIPDRFSAQQFSDYHSELNMSSLELGDSALYFCPAPDRNYGYTFGSGTRLTVV.

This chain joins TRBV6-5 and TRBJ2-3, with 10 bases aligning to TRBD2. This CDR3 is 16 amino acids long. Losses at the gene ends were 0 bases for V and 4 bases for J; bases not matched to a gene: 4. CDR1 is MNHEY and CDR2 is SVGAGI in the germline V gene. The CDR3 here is CASSYSPSGSADTQYF. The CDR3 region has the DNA TGTGCCAGCAGTTACTCGCCTAGCGGGAGTGCAGATACGCAGTATTTT.

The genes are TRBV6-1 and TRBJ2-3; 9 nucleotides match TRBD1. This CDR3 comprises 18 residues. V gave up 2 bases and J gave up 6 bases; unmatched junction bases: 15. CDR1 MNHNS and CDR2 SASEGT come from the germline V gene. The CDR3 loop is CASSERVGGQGGSDTQYF. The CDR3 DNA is TGTGCCAGCAGTGAAAGGGTAGGGGGACAGGGAGGATCCGATACGCAGTATTTT.

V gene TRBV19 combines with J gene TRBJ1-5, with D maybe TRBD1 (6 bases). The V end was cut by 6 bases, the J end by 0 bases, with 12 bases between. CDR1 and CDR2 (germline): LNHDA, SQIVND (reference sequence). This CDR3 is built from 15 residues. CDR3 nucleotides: TGTGCCAGTAGGGCGGACAGTTATAGCAATCAGCCCCAGCATTTT. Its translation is CASRADSYSNQPQHF. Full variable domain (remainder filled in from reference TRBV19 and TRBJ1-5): DGGITQSPKYLFRKEGQNVTLSCEQNLNHDAMYWYRQDPGQGLRLIYYSQIVNDFQKGDIAEGYSVSREKKESFPLTVTSAQKNPTAFYLCASRADSYSNQPQHFGDGTRLSIL.

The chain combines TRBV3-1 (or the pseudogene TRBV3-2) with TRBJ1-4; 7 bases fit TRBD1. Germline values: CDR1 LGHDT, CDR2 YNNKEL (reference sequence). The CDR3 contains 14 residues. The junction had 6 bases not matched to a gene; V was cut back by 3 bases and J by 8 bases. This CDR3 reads CASSHRGLEEKLFF. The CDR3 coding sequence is TGTGCCAGCAGCCATAGGGGGCTGGAGGAAAAACTGTTTTTT.

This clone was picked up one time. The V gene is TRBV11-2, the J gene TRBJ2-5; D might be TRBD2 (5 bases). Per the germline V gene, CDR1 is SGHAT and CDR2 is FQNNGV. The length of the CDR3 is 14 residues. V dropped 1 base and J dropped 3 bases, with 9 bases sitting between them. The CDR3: CASSLGTLKETQYF. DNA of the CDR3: TGTGCCAGCAGCTTAGGGACTCTAAAAGAGACCCAGTACTTC.

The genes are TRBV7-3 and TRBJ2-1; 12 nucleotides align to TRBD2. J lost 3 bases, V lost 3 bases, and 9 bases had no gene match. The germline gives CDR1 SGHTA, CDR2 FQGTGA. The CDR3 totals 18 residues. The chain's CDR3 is CASSLTIRTSGDYNEQFF. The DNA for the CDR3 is TGTGCCAGCAGCTTGACTATTCGGACTAGCGGGGACTACAATGAGCAGTTCTTC.

CDR3 in amino acids: CAISESSDTQYF. The CDR3 DNA reads TGTGCCATCAGTGAGTCCTCAGATACGCAGTATTTT. V usage is TRBV10-3 and J usage is TRBJ2-3; D is uncertain. The ends were cut back, 0 bases at V and 4 bases at J, with 2 bases in the middle. Germline CDR1 is ENHRY and CDR2 is SYGVKD. The CDR3 extends over 12 amino acids.

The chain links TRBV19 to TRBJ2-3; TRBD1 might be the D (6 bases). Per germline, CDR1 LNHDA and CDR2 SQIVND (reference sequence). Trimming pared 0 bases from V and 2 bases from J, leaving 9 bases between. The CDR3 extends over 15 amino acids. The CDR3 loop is CASSIEGAPTDTQYF. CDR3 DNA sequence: TGTGCCAGTAGTATAGAGGGGGCGCCCACAGATACGCAGTATTTT.